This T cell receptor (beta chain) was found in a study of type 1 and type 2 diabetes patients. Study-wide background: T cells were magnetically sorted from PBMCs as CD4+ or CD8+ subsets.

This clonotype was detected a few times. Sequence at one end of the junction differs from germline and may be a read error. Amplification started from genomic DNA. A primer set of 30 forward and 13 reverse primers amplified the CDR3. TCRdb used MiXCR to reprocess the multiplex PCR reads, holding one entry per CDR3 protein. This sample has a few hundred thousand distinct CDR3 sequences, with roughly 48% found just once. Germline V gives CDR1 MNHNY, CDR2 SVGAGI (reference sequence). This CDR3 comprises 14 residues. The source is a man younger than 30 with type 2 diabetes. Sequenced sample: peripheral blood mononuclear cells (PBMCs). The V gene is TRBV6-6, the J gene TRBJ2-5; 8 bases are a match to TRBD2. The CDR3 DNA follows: TGTGCCACCAGTCGGAGCGGGGGCCAAGAGACCCAGTACTTC. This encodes CATSRSGGQETQYF.